One sample yielded the 27 T cell receptor beta chains listed below, sequenced in a study of T cells in Graves' hyperthyroidism and ophthalmopathy. TCR beta CDR3 region amplification was performed from RNA transcripts. The primer set for the first-round RT-PCR of the TCR CDR3 was HTBI. TCRdb reprocessed the multiplex PCR reads with MiXCR, giving one entry per CDR3 protein. Of 380,000 or so distinct CDR3 sequences listed, approximately 13% are singletons. The specimen was blood. These receptors came from a man aged 25 to 40 with Graves' hyperthyroidism that later progressed to Graves' ophthalmopathy.

This clonotype has ten or more counts. The rearrangement links TRBV7-9 to TRBJ2-2; no firm D call. Per the germline V gene, CDR1 is SEHNR and CDR2 is FQNEAQ (reference sequence). This CDR3 has 11 residues. Trimming shortened V by 7 bases and J by 7 bases, and 7 bases separated the two germline ends. The CDR3 coding sequence is TGTGCCAGCAACTCCCGCGGGGAGCTGTTTTTT. Protein product: CASNSRGELFF.

The V and J genes are TRBV4-1 and TRBJ1-5; D remains unclear. CDR1 and CDR2 from the germline V gene are MGHRA and YSYEKL. With 0 bases removed from V and 9 bases from J, the gap between germline ends came to 15 bases. The CDR3 has 15 amino acids. Here the CDR3 DNA reads TGCGCCAGCAGCCAAGAAGCGGCGAAAGATCGGCCCCAGCATTTT. Translating it yields CASSQEAAKDRPQHF.

This clonotype was observed many times. The J gene is TRBJ1-1, the V gene TRBV11-2, with D maybe TRBD1 (6 bases). V lost 3 bases to trimming and J lost 0 bases, with 8 bases between them. Germline values: CDR1 SGHAT, CDR2 FQNNGV. The CDR3 covers 14 residues. CDR3 DNA sequence: TGTGCCAGCAGCTTCGCAGGGGTGAACACTGAAGCTTTCTTT. Encoded protein: CASSFAGVNTEAFF. Together with reference TRBV11-2 and TRBJ1-1, the CDR3 gives the full variable domain: EAGVAQSPRYKIIEKRQSVAFWCNPISGHATLYWYQQILGQGPKLLIQFQNNGVVDDSQLPKDRFSAERLKGVDSTLKIQPAKLEDSAVYLCASSFAGVNTEAFFGQGTRLTVV.

This clonotype was counted between two and nine times. This chain connects TRBV6-5 to TRBJ2-5, with 7 positions matching TRBD2. The CDR3 sequence is 16 residues long. With 0 bases clipped from V and 2 bases from J, the junction kept 6 bases outside the gene matches. Germline lookup yields CDR1 MNHEY and CDR2 SVGAGI. As DNA, the CDR3 is TGTGCCAGCAGTTACTCGTTTGCGGGGGTTCAAGAGACCCAGTACTTC. Amino acids: CASSYSFAGVQETQYF.

This clonotype has a count of ten or more. This chain connects TRBV28 to TRBJ2-7, with TRBD2 as a possible D gene (6 bases). Trimming removed 3 bases at V and 2 bases at J, with 11 bases between. The CDR3 is 14 amino acids. Germline V gene lookup returns CDR1 MDHEN and CDR2 SYDVKM. The CDR3 loop reads CASSFLSGAYEQYF. The CDR3, as DNA: TGTGCCAGCAGTTTCCTATCGGGAGCCTACGAGCAGTACTTC. Together with reference TRBV28 and TRBJ2-7, the CDR3 gives the full variable domain: DVKVTQSSRYLVKRTGEKVFLECVQDMDHENMFWYRQDPGLGLRLIYFSYDVKMKEKGDIPEGYSVSREKKERFSLILESASTNQTSMYLCASSFLSGAYEQYFGPGTRLTVT.

This clonotype was seen a single time. This chain connects TRBV4-1 to TRBJ1-1; D is perhaps TRBD1 (5 bases). CDR3 length equals 16 residues. Trimming left V 1 base short and J 4 bases short, with 16 bases between. In germline, CDR1 is MGHRA, CDR2 YSYEKL. The DNA of the CDR3 is TGCGCCAGCAGCCAAGGGGGGGTGGCAGGGAGCACTGAAGCTTTCTTT. It yields the protein CASSQGGVAGSTEAFF.

The chain combines TRBV24-1 with TRBJ1-6; D call uncertain. Germline CDR1 is KGHDR and CDR2 is SFDVKD. This CDR3 is built from 13 residues. V was pared by 6 bases and J by 10 bases, with 12 bases between. The CDR3 DNA reads TGTGCCACCAGTCCCCAAGTCGGGTCACCCCTCCACTTT. This gives the protein CATSPQVGSPLHF.

V gene TRBV29-1 combines with J gene TRBJ2-1; D ambiguous. The germline V gene encodes CDR1 SQVTM and CDR2 ANQGSEA. With 7 bases removed from V and 2 bases from J, the gap between germline ends came to 6 bases. The CDR3 consists of 11 residues. This CDR3 reads CSGITYNEQFF. The CDR3, as DNA: TGCAGCGGGATCACCTACAATGAGCAGTTCTTC.

The chain has TRBV7-9 and TRBJ2-3; D is possibly TRBD1 (5 bases). With 5 bases removed from V and 2 bases from J, the gap between germline ends came to 11 bases. Germline CDR1 reads SEHNR; CDR2 reads FQNEAQ (reference sequence). The CDR3 has 14 residues. The CDR3 DNA reads as TGTGCCAGCAGCCCGACAGTAGACACAGATACGCAGTATTTT. This sequence encodes CASSPTVDTDTQYF. Filled out from reference TRBV7-9 and TRBJ2-3, the complete variable domain reads DTGVSQNPRHKITKRGQNVTFRCDPISEHNRLYWYRQTLGQGPEFLTYFQNEAQLEKSRLLSDRFSAERPKGSFSTLEIQRTEQGDSAMYLCASSPTVDTDTQYFGPGTRLTVL.

This clonotype was counted at least ten times. The J gene is TRBJ2-1, the V gene TRBV25-1; 10 bases line up with TRBD1. Germline V CDR1 and CDR2: MGHDK, SYGVNS. The length of the CDR3 is 16 residues. V was pared by 3 bases and J by 4 bases, with 6 bases of the junction left unmatched. In DNA, the CDR3 is TGTGCCAGCAGTGACGGGACAGGGGTTCGTTACAATGAGCAGTTCTTC. Amino acid sequence: CASSDGTGVRYNEQFF. Combining the CDR3 with reference TRBV25-1 and TRBJ2-1 gives the whole variable domain EADIYQTPRYLVIGTGKKITLECSQTMGHDKMYWYQQDPGMELHLIHYSYGVNSTEKGDLSSESTVSRIRTEHFPLTLESARPSHTSQYLCASSDGTGVRYNEQFFGPGTRLTVL.

This clonotype was found many times. V gene TRBV7-6 combines with J gene TRBJ2-7; no firm D call. This CDR3 contains 15 residues. The germline gives CDR1 SGHVS, CDR2 FNYEAQ. Trimming took 3 bases from V and 0 from J, leaving 12 bases between them. The CDR3 nucleotides read TGTGCCAGCAGCTTCAAGGCCTGGAGCTCCTACGAGCAGTACTTC. Its protein product is CASSFKAWSSYEQYF.

This clonotype was seen at least ten times. The chain links TRBV28 to TRBJ1-5; TRBD1 agrees at 7 bases. The CDR3 covers 14 residues. Germline V gene lookup returns CDR1 MDHEN and CDR2 SYDVKM. Trimming cost V 2 bases and J 6 bases; bases outside gene matches: 4. CDR3 bases: TGTGCCAGCAGTTTACTACAGGGGCTTCAGCCCCAGCATTTT. Protein sequence: CASSLLQGLQPQHF.

Concerning this clonotype itself: One end of the junction fails to match germline, which may point to a read error. The chain carries TRBV11-2 and TRBJ2-7, with D perhaps TRBD1 (5 bases). The germline gives CDR1 SGHAT, CDR2 FQNNGV. This CDR3 spans 15 amino acids. The CDR3 DNA reads TGCGCCAGCAGCCAAGATCTGGGGCCCGCCTACGAGCAGTACTTC. Amino acids: CASSQDLGPAYEQYF.

The chain recombines TRBV18 with TRBJ1-3; D may be TRBD1 (5 bases). The V end was cut by 0 bases, the J end by 1 base, with 10 bases between. Germline assignment: CDR1 KGHSH and CDR2 LQKENI. The CDR3 contains 16 residues. The CDR3 loop is CASSPPAGRSGNTIYF. CDR3 nucleotide sequence: TGTGCCAGCTCACCACCGGCAGGGCGGTCTGGAAACACCATATATTTT.

This clonotype has ten or more counts. V and J are TRBV12-3 or TRBV12-4 and TRBJ2-7; TRBD1 might be the D (6 bases). V lost 8 bases to trimming and J lost 3 bases, with 20 bases between them. The CDR3 covers 15 residues. The CDR3 DNA sequence: TGTGCCAGCTATGGGGCAGGGGTCCCCCTCTACGAGCAGTACTTC. Amino acid sequence: CASYGAGVPLYEQYF.

With respect to this clonotype: This may stem from a read error, because a much larger clone lies one nucleotide away. The V gene is TRBV30, the J gene TRBJ2-1; D may be TRBD2 (5 bases). CDR1 is GTSNPN, CDR2 SVGIG, per germline (reference sequence). The CDR3 loop spans 13 amino acids. The CDR3 nucleotides read TGTGCCTGGGCGGGTAGCTCCTACAATGAGCGGTTCTTC. It specifies CAWAGSSYNERFF.

This clonotype was seen many times. The CDR3 nucleotides read TGTGCCAGCAGCCCACTACATCTCCACGAGCAGTACTTC. Its protein product is CASSPLHLHEQYF. The chain combines TRBV11-2 with TRBJ2-7; no clear D gene. CDR1 is SGHAT, CDR2 FQNNGV, per germline. V shed 5 bases and J shed 5 bases, with 13 bases lying between them. The CDR3 totals 13 residues.

A note on this clonotype: The junction departs from germline at one end; a sequencing error may be responsible. The V and J genes are TRBV3-1 and TRBJ1-4; D might be TRBD1 (5 bases). Germline V gene sequence: CDR1 LGHDT, CDR2 YNNKEL (reference sequence). The CDR3 is 17 residues long. As DNA, the CDR3 is TGTGCCAGCAGCCAAGCGGGGTTGGGACCGATTAATGAAAAACTGTCTTTT. Its protein product is CASSQAGLGPINEKLSF.

This clonotype was seen a handful of times. A single base separates this from a much larger clone, so it may be a read error. The chain recombines TRBV2 with TRBJ2-2, with D possibly TRBD2 on 5 matching bases. Trimming removed 6 bases at V and 5 bases at J, with 13 bases between. In germline, CDR1 is SNHLY, CDR2 FYNNEI. The CDR3 length is 14 residues. The CDR3 loop reads CASRRYRGTGELFF. CDR3 coding DNA: TGTGCCAGCAGGAGGTATAGAGGGACCGGGGAGCTGTTTTTT.

The V call is TRBV4-1, the J call TRBJ1-5; D is possibly TRBD1 (6 bases). Germline assignment: CDR1 MGHRA and CDR2 YSYEKL. Trimming stripped 0 bases from V and 7 bases from J, with 16 bases between. This CDR3 comprises 16 residues. Here the CDR3 reads CASSQDSPRGGQPQHF. The CDR3 nucleotides read TGCGCCAGCAGCCAAGATTCCCCCAGGGGCGGACAGCCCCAGCATTTT.

This clonotype was seen repeatedly, ten times or more. The chain uses TRBV6-1 and TRBJ1-5, with D perhaps TRBD1 (5 bases). V lost 3 bases to trimming and J lost 7 bases, with 13 bases between them. Germline assignment: CDR1 MNHNS and CDR2 SASEGT. The CDR3 runs 14 residues. CDR3 in amino acids: CASSDGGGVQPQHF. DNA of the CDR3: TGTGCCAGCAGTGATGGCGGAGGGGTCCAGCCCCAGCATTTT.

This rearrangement joins TRBV13 to TRBJ2-5; 12 positions agree with TRBD2. The CDR3 contains 17 residues. The germline gives CDR1 PRHDT, CDR2 FYEKMQ (reference sequence). The V gene end was trimmed by 4 bases and the J gene end by 0 bases; junction bases not matched to a gene: 6. The CDR3 region is CASSSGLAGADQETQYF. The CDR3 nucleotides read TGTGCCAGCAGCTCGGGACTAGCGGGCGCAGACCAAGAGACCCAGTACTTC.

This clonotype was seen a few times. The V gene is TRBV5-1, the J gene TRBJ2-5; possible D gene TRBD1, 5 bases. Germline CDR1 and CDR2: SGHRS and YFSETQ. The CDR3 runs to 16 residues. V was cut by 0 bases and J by 0 bases, with 12 bases left in between. The CDR3 reads CASSLVPGLHQETQYF. The CDR3 DNA is TGCGCCAGCAGCTTGGTCCCAGGGTTGCACCAAGAGACCCAGTACTTC. Variable domain in full (rest from reference TRBV5-1 and TRBJ2-5): KAGVTQTPRYLIKTRGQQVTLSCSPISGHRSVSWYQQTPGQGLQFLFEYFSETQRNKGNFPGRFSGRQFSNSRSEMNVSTLELGDSALYLCASSLVPGLHQETQYFGPGTRLLVL.

This clonotype was seen ten or more times. The rearrangement joins TRBV28 to TRBJ2-7; D may be TRBD1 (6 bases). CDR3 size: 14 residues. From germline, CDR1 is MDHEN and CDR2 SYDVKM. V was cut by 4 bases and J by 3 bases, with 13 bases left in between. The CDR3 sequence: CASSSTGYNYEQYF. The CDR3 nucleotides are TGTGCCAGCAGTTCCACAGGGTACAACTACGAGCAGTACTTC. The full variable domain, in which reference TRBV28 and TRBJ2-7 provide the parts outside the CDR3, is DVKVTQSSRYLVKRTGEKVFLECVQDMDHENMFWYRQDPGLGLRLIYFSYDVKMKEKGDIPEGYSVSREKKERFSLILESASTNQTSMYLCASSSTGYNYEQYFGPGTRLTVT.

J is TRBJ2-3 and V is TRBV10-3, with 7 nucleotides matching TRBD2. V was pared by 4 bases and J by 4 bases, with 5 bases of the junction left unmatched. The CDR3 runs 14 residues. The germline CDR1 and CDR2 sequences are ENHRY and SYGVKD. CDR3 region: CAISGKRGPDTQYF. CDR3 sequence (DNA): TGTGCCATCAGTGGTAAGCGGGGCCCAGATACGCAGTATTTT.

This clonotype has just a few counts. V and J are TRBV29-1 and TRBJ2-7; D perhaps matches TRBD2 (5 bases). The CDR3 runs to 14 residues. CDR1 and CDR2 (germline): SQVTM, ANQGSEA. The V gene lost 3 bases and the J gene lost 7 bases, with 19 bases spanning the gap. In DNA, the CDR3 is TGCAGCGTTGATTTTGTAATCGGGGTCTCTGAGCAGTACTTC. It specifies CSVDFVIGVSEQYF.

Only a few counts were recorded for this clonotype. The chain has TRBV5-1 and TRBJ2-1, with D tentatively TRBD1 or TRBD2 (5 bases each). The ends were cut back, 6 bases at V and 0 bases at J, with 16 bases in the middle. CDR1 is SGHRS, CDR2 YFSETQ, per germline. This CDR3 comprises 16 residues. DNA of the CDR3: TGCGCCAGCACCCCGGGGCGGTTTAACTCCTACAATGAGCAGTTCTTC. The encoded protein is CASTPGRFNSYNEQFF.